Shown below are 30 T cell receptor beta chains from a single sample sequenced in a study of cytomegalovirus exposure and HLA in healthy donors. The method was immunoSEQ multiplex PCR; TCRdb's version includes in-frame clones alone and lacks a portion of them. The sample has approximately 120,000 clones; around nine tenths are singletons. The sequencing sample was made of PBMCs. Receptors originate from a woman aged 18-30 years in good health and CMV-seronegative.

The rearrangement uses TRBV5-1 and TRBJ1-1; D remains ambiguous. The CDR3 covers 16 residues. V was trimmed by 0 bases and J by 1 base, leaving 13 bases between them. Germline V gives CDR1 SGHRS, CDR2 YFSETQ. The CDR3 here is CASSLELPGGNTEAFF. The CDR3 nucleotides read TGCGCCAGCAGCTTGGAACTCCCCGGAGGGAACACTGAAGCTTTCTTT.

V gene TRBV6-5 combines with J gene TRBJ1-2; TRBD1 might be the D (5 bases). CDR3 length: 15 amino acids. V shed 4 bases and J shed 4 bases, with 16 bases lying between them. CDR1 and CDR2 (germline): MNHEY, SVGAGI. The CDR3 DNA sequence: TGTGCCAGCAGTTCCCTGCGGAGGGGAGCCTATGGCTACACCTTC. Translated: CASSSLRRGAYGYTF.

The chain links TRBV28 to TRBJ1-2, with a weak D call TRBD1 (6 bases). V was trimmed by 6 bases and J by 1 base, leaving 15 bases between them. Germline lookup yields CDR1 MDHEN and CDR2 SYDVKM. There are 15 residues in the CDR3. Here the CDR3 reads CASSTAAGVNYGYTF. CDR3 sequence (DNA): TGTGCCAGCAGCACCGCGGCAGGGGTTAACTATGGCTACACCTTC.

The CDR3 spells CASSLGHSGAFF. DNA of the CDR3: TGCGCCAGCAGCCTGGGACATTCAGGGGCTTTCTTT. The chain carries TRBV5-1 and TRBJ1-1; the D gene is possibly TRBD1 (6 bases). Germline assignment: CDR1 SGHRS and CDR2 YFSETQ. The CDR3 contains 12 residues. The V end was cut by 4 bases, the J end by 11 bases, with 15 bases between. The whole variable domain, remainder taken from reference TRBV5-1 and TRBJ1-1, is KAGVTQTPRYLIKTRGQQVTLSCSPISGHRSVSWYQQTPGQGLQFLFEYFSETQRNKGNFPGRFSGRQFSNSRSEMNVSTLELGDSALYLCASSLGHSGAFFGQGTRLTVV.

The chain combines TRBV30 with TRBJ2-6; 8 nucleotides match TRBD1. CDR3 length: 16 amino acids. Germline loops: CDR1 GTSNPN, CDR2 SVGIG (reference sequence). J lost 0 bases, V lost 4 bases, and 5 bases had no gene match. CDR3 region: CAWTTGALSGANVLTF. The CDR3 DNA follows: TGTGCCTGGACGACAGGGGCCCTCTCTGGGGCCAACGTCCTGACTTTC. Drawing the rest from reference TRBV30 and TRBJ2-6, the complete variable domain is SQTIHQWPATLVQPVGSPLSLECTVEGTSNPNLYWYRQAAGRGLQLLFYSVGIGQISSEVPQNLSASRPQDRQFILSSKKLLLSDSGFYLCAWTTGALSGANVLTFGAGSRLTVL.

The chain links TRBV11-2 to TRBJ2-7; 8 positions agree with TRBD2. Germline V lookup: CDR1 SGHAT, CDR2 FQNNGV. The CDR3 sequence is 15 residues long. The junction had 6 bases not matched to a gene; V was cut back by 1 base and J by 4 bases. Written as DNA, the CDR3 is TGTGCCAGCAGCTTAGGAGCGGGAGTGAGTTACGAGCAGTACTTC. This codes for CASSLGAGVSYEQYF.

V and J are TRBV13 and TRBJ2-7; TRBD2 might be the D (5 bases). Germline CDR1 PRHDT, CDR2 FYEKMQ (reference sequence). Trimming removed 5 bases from V and 6 bases from J, with 8 bases in between. This CDR3 region has 11 residues. This chain's CDR3 is CASSQLGEQYF. CDR3 sequence (DNA): TGTGCCAGCAGCCAACTAGGCGAGCAGTACTTC.

CDR3 in DNA: TGTGCCAGTAGGCCTCTTATTGGACAACCGGCAGATACGCAGTATTTT. Its protein product is CASRPLIGQPADTQYF. The chain combines TRBV19 with TRBJ2-3; perhaps TRBD1 as D (5 bases). The CDR3 spans 16 residues. V was clipped by 6 bases and J by 4 bases, with 20 bases between them. Germline CDR1 and CDR2: LNHDA and SQIVND (reference sequence). Based on the CDR3 plus reference TRBV19 and TRBJ2-3, the full variable domain is DGGITQSPKYLFRKEGQNVTLSCEQNLNHDAMYWYRQDPGQGLRLIYYSQIVNDFQKGDIAEGYSVSREKKESFPLTVTSAQKNPTAFYLCASRPLIGQPADTQYFGPGTRLTVL.

This rearrangement joins TRBV6-4 to TRBJ2-7; no firm D call. The CDR3 is 15 residues long. The V and J ends lost 2 bases and 4 bases respectively, with 15 bases between them. Germline CDR1 and CDR2: MRHNA and SNTAGT. This CDR3 reads CASSDRSEANYEQYF. The CDR3 DNA reads as TGTGCCAGCAGTGACAGGAGCGAGGCAAATTACGAGCAGTACTTC.

V and J are TRBV30 and TRBJ2-7, with D possibly being TRBD1 (6 bases). V was pared by 2 bases and J by 2 bases, with 10 bases between. The CDR3 extends over 13 amino acids. The V gene's germline CDR1 is GTSNPN and CDR2 SVGIG (reference sequence). CDR3 DNA: TGTGCCTGGAGTCTACAGGGAGCCTACGAGCAGTACTTC. Translating it yields CAWSLQGAYEQYF.

J is TRBJ2-1 and V is TRBV7-6; 7 bases fit TRBD2. V was pared by 1 base and J by 4 bases, with 10 bases of the junction left unmatched. The CDR3 totals 17 residues. CDR1 and CDR2 from the germline V gene are SGHVS and FNYEAQ. CDR3 DNA sequence: TGTGCCAGCAGCTTAGTAACCCTAGCGGCAACTTACAATGAGCAGTTCTTC. The encoded protein is CASSLVTLAATYNEQFF.

The chain carries TRBV27 and TRBJ1-3; no reliable D call. The CDR3 totals 13 residues. Germline V gene lookup returns CDR1 MNHEY and CDR2 SMNVEV (reference sequence). Trimming pared 5 bases from V and 4 bases from J, leaving 9 bases between. DNA of the CDR3: TGTGCCAGCAGTATTTCAGTGGGAAACACCATATATTTT. This gives the protein CASSISVGNTIYF.

The table lists this clone with a few counts. This rearrangement joins TRBV5-1 to TRBJ2-4; the D is unclear. Germline-derived CDR1 and CDR2 are SGHRS and YFSETQ. The V gene lost 0 bases and the J gene lost 0 bases, with 4 bases spanning the gap. The CDR3 consists of 14 residues. DNA of the CDR3: TGCGCCAGCAGCTTGGCAGTAGCCAAAAACATTCAGTACTTC. Protein sequence: CASSLAVAKNIQYF.

The chain recombines TRBV7-9 with TRBJ2-5, with 10 bases identical to TRBD1. CDR1 is SEHNR, CDR2 FQNEAQ, per germline (reference sequence). V lost 3 bases, J lost 5 bases, and 9 bases stayed unmatched. The CDR3 length is 16 residues. CDR3: CASSFLGQGEAETQYF. The DNA for the CDR3 is TGTGCCAGCAGCTTTCTCGGACAGGGGGAGGCGGAGACCCAGTACTTC.

The chain is built from TRBV10-3 and TRBJ2-6, with TRBD2 as a possible D gene (6 bases). The CDR3 has 16 residues. In germline, CDR1 is ENHRY, CDR2 SYGVKD. V shed 0 bases and J shed 2 bases, with 8 bases lying between them. In DNA, the CDR3 is TGTGCCATCAGTGAGTCGGCGGGGCCTGGGGCCAACGTCCTGACTTTC. This encodes CAISESAGPGANVLTF.

The rearrangement links TRBV21-1 to TRBJ2-2; the D call of TRBD1 is as the table states it, not checked on the DNA. TRBV21-1 is a pseudogene locus. CDR3 length equals 16 residues. DNA of the CDR3: TGTGCCAGCAGGAACAAAGACAGGGAAGACACCGGGGAGCTGTTTTTT. As protein: CASRNKDREDTGELFF.

This chain joins TRBV1 and TRBJ2-7; the D call TRBD2 from the table was never checked on the DNA. TRBV1 is described as a pseudogene. CDR3 size: 16 residues. CDR3 coding DNA: TGCACCAGCAGCCAAGGACTAGCGGGAGGGCCCTACGAGCAGTACTTC. Residues: CTSSQGLAGGPYEQYF.

The chain couples TRBV28 to TRBJ2-5; TRBD2 matches 9 bases. The CDR3 has 16 amino acids. V was clipped by 4 bases and J by 5 bases; unmatched bases: 11. Germline CDR1 and CDR2: MDHEN and SYDVKM. The DNA of the CDR3 is TGTGCCAGCAGTTCCTCAGTAGCGGGAGCTGTGGAGACCCAGTACTTC. Translated: CASSSSVAGAVETQYF.

The chain links TRBV2 to TRBJ2-7, with a weak D call TRBD2 (6 bases). The CDR3 is 16 residues long. Trimming shortened V by 2 bases and J by 1 base, and 15 bases separated the two germline ends. Germline assignment: CDR1 SNHLY and CDR2 FYNNEI. In nucleotides, the CDR3 is TGTGCCAGCAGTGAATTCCGGGAGTTTAGGTCCTACGAGCAGTACTTC. Protein sequence: CASSEFREFRSYEQYF.

This clone was detected only once. V gene TRBV6-5 combines with J gene TRBJ2-5, with 7 bases fitting TRBD2. The germline CDR1 and CDR2 sequences are MNHEY and SVGAGI. The CDR3 contains 15 residues. J lost 3 bases, V lost 6 bases, and 10 bases had no gene match. CDR3 sequence reads: CASRTTGDYKETQYF. CDR3 coding DNA: TGTGCCAGCAGAACGACTGGGGACTACAAAGAGACCCAGTACTTC.

The chain has TRBV5-1 and TRBJ1-1; D is unresolved. The germline V gene encodes CDR1 SGHRS and CDR2 YFSETQ. Trimming took 4 bases from V and 0 from J, leaving 4 bases between them. The CDR3 is made up of 12 amino acids. This chain's CDR3 is CASSQMNTEAFF. DNA of the CDR3: TGCGCCAGCAGCCAGATGAACACTGAAGCTTTCTTT.

The chain is built from TRBV5-6 and TRBJ2-4; possibly TRBD1 for D (5 bases). Germline CDR1 SGHDT, CDR2 YYEEEE. The length of the CDR3 is 14 residues. The ends were cut back, 2 bases at V and 4 bases at J, with 10 bases in the middle. The CDR3 DNA follows: TGTGCCAGCAGCTTCCTAGGGGAAAAAAACATTCAGTACTTC. Protein: CASSFLGEKNIQYF.

This CDR3 is CASSTGNEQFF. The CDR3 nucleotides read TGTGCCAGTAGTACGGGCAATGAGCAGTTCTTC. The chain couples TRBV19 to TRBJ2-1; D gene ambiguous. Trimming removed 4 bases at V and 6 bases at J, with 4 bases between. This CDR3 is built from 11 residues. Germline lookup yields CDR1 LNHDA and CDR2 SQIVND (reference sequence).

The chain has TRBV5-4 and TRBJ2-7, with TRBD2 matching over 7 bases. Germline V gene sequence: CDR1 SGHNT, CDR2 YYREEE (reference sequence). This CDR3 has 14 residues. With V trimmed by 4 bases and J by 2 bases, 6 bases remained unmatched. CDR3 loop: CASSSGDRPYEQYF. The CDR3 nucleotides are TGTGCCAGCAGCAGCGGGGACCGTCCCTACGAGCAGTACTTC.

The V and J genes are TRBV23-1 and TRBJ2-7; TRBD1 matches at 7 bases. TRBV23-1 is given ORF status, its function remaining uncertain. Trimming took 11 bases from V and 3 from J; bases not matched to a gene: 13. The CDR3 extends over 14 amino acids. CDR3 sequence: CAGHRDREHYEQYF. DNA for the CDR3: TGCGCCGGACACCGGGACAGAGAACACTACGAGCAGTACTTC.

The V and J genes are TRBV14 and TRBJ1-2; D gene unclear. The ends were cut back, 4 bases at V and 8 bases at J, with 14 bases in the middle. CDR1 is SGHDN and CDR2 is FVKESK in the germline V gene. This CDR3 spans 13 amino acids. This chain's CDR3 is CASSLPPDGGYTF. In DNA form, the CDR3 reads TGTGCCAGCAGCCTTCCCCCTGACGGGGGCTACACCTTC.

The gene calls are TRBV5-1 and TRBJ2-1; D is perhaps TRBD2 (6 bases). Trimming left V 3 bases short and J 4 bases short, with 14 bases between. Per the germline V gene, CDR1 is SGHRS and CDR2 is YFSETQ. The CDR3 runs to 15 residues. CDR3 DNA sequence: TGCGCCAGCAGCTCGGAGGGTAGCTCGTACAATGAGCAGTTCTTC. Residues: CASSSEGSSYNEQFF.

The chain has TRBV5-4 and TRBJ2-7; the match to TRBD2 covers 9 bases. The J segment lost 0 bases and the V segment lost 2 bases, leaving 3 bases of the junction unmatched. CDR3 length: 15 amino acids. CDR1 is SGHNT and CDR2 is YYREEE in the germline V gene (reference sequence). CDR3 nucleotides: TGTGCCAGCAGCTTAGCGGGAGGCCGCTCCTACGAGCAGTACTTC. This sequence encodes CASSLAGGRSYEQYF.

This rearrangement joins TRBV10-3 to TRBJ2-6, with 11 bases matching TRBD2. The V gene end was trimmed by 6 bases and the J gene end by 3 bases; junction bases not matched to a gene: 19. CDR1 and CDR2 (germline): ENHRY, SYGVKD. The CDR3 contains 21 residues. The chain's CDR3 is CAISDTSGRGTITGGANVLTF. The CDR3 DNA follows: TGTGCCATCAGCGATACTAGCGGGAGAGGCACTATAACGGGTGGGGCCAACGTCCTGACTTTC.

The chain couples TRBV4-1 to TRBJ1-2; 8 bases line up with TRBD1. This CDR3 has 14 residues. Germline V gene lookup returns CDR1 MGHRA and CDR2 YSYEKL. V shed 4 bases, J shed 8 bases, and the junction held 9 bases outside the gene matches. This CDR3 is CASSPLGQGDGYTF. The CDR3 region has the DNA TGCGCCAGCAGCCCTTTAGGACAGGGTGACGGCTACACCTTC.